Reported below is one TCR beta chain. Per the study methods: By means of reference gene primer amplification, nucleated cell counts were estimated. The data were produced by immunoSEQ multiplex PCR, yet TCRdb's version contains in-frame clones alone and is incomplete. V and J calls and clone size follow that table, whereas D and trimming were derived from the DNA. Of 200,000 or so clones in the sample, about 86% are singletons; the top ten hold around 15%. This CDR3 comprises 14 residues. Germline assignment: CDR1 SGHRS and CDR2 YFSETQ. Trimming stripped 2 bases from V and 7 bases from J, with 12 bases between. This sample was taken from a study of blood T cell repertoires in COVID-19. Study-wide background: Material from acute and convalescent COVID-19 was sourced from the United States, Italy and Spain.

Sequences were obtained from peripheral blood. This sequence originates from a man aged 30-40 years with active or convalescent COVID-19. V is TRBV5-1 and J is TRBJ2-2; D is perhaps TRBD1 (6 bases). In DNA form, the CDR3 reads TGCGCCAGCAGCTTCTCAGGGGTCAGCGGGGAGCTGTTTTTT. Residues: CASSFSGVSGELFF.